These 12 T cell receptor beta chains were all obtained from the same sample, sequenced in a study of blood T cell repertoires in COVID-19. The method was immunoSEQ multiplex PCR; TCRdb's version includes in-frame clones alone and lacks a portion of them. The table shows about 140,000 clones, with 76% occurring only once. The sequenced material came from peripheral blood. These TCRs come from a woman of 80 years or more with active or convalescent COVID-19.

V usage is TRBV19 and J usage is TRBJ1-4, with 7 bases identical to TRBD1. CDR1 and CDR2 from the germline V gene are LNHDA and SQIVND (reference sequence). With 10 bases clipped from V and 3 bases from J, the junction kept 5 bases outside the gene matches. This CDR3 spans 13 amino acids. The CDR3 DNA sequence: TGTGCCACCTCGACAGGGCCTAATGAAAAACTGTTTTTT. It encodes CATSTGPNEKLFF.

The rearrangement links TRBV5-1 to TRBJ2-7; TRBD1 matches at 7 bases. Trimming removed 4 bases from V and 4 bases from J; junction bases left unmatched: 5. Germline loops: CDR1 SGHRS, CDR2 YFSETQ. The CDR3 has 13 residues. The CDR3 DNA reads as TGCGCCAGCAGCGCGACAGGGTTTTACGAGCAGTACTTC. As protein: CASSATGFYEQYF.

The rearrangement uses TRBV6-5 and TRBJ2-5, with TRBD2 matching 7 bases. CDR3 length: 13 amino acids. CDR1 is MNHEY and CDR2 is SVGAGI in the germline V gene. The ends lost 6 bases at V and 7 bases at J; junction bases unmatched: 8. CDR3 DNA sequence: TGTGCCAGCAGAGGGGACTATCTTGGGACCCAGTACTTC. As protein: CASRGDYLGTQYF.

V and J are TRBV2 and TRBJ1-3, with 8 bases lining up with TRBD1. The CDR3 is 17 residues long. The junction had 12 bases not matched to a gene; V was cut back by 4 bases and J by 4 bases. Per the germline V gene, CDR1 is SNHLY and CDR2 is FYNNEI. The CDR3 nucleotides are TGTGCCAGCAGTGGGGACCGGACAGGGCCACGAGGAAACACCATATATTTT. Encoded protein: CASSGDRTGPRGNTIYF.

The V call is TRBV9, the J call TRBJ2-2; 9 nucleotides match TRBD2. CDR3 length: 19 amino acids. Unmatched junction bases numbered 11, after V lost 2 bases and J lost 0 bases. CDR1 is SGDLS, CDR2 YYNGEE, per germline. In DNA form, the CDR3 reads TGTGCCAGCAGCGTGAGTAGCGGGGGCCAACTCTCGAACACCGGGGAGCTGTTTTTT. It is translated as CASSVSSGGQLSNTGELFF.

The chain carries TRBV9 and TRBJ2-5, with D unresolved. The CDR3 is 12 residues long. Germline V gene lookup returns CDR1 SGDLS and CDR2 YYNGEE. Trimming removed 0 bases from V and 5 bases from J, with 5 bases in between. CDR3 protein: CASSVDEETQYF. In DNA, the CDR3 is TGTGCCAGCAGCGTAGACGAGGAGACCCAGTACTTC.

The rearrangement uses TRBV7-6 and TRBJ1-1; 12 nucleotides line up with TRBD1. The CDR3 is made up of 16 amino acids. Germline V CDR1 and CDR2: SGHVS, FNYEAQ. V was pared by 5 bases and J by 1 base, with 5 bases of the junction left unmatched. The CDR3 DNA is TGTGCCAGCAGCGGGCGGGACAGGGGGCCGAACACTGAAGCTTTCTTT. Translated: CASSGRDRGPNTEAFF.

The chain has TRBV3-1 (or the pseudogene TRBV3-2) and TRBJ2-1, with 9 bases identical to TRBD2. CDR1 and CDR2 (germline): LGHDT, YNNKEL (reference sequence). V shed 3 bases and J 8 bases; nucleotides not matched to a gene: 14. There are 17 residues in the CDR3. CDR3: CASSQPRLAGYMDEQFF. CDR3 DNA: TGTGCCAGCAGCCAGCCGAGGCTAGCGGGGTATATGGATGAGCAGTTCTTC.

In nucleotides, the CDR3 is TGTGCCAGCAGCGGTCAGGGTCTGGCTAATTCACCCCTCCACTTT. The encoded protein is CASSGQGLANSPLHF. The J gene is TRBJ1-6, the V gene TRBV14, with TRBD1 as a possible D gene (5 bases). This CDR3 has 15 residues. The V gene's germline CDR1 is SGHDN and CDR2 FVKESK. V lost 5 bases and J lost 6, with 14 bases in between.

The CDR3: CASSQEVEDSPLHF. CDR3 coding DNA: TGCGCCAGCAGCCAAGAGGTAGAGGATTCACCCCTCCACTTT. The chain has TRBV4-3 and TRBJ1-6; D remains ambiguous. Trimming removed 0 bases at V and 8 bases at J, with 8 bases between. The CDR3 covers 14 residues. CDR1 and CDR2 (germline): LGHNA, YSLEER.

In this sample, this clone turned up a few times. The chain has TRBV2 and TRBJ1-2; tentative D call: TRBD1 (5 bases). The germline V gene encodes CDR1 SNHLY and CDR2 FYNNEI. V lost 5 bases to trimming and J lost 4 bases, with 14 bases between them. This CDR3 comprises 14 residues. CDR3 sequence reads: CASSPGGEPYGYTF. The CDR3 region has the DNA TGTGCCAGCAGTCCGGGAGGGGAACCCTATGGCTACACCTTC.

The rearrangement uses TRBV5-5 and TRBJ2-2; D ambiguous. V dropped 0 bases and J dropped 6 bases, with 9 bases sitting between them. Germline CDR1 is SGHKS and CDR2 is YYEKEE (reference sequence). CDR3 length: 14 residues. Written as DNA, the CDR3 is TGTGCCAGCAGCTTGGTTTTGGCGGCCGGGGAGCTGTTTTTT. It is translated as CASSLVLAAGELFF.